Presented here are 13 T cell receptor beta chains from one specimen sequenced in a study of T cell responses to AZD1222 COVID-19 vaccine. Clones were sequenced by immunoSEQ multiplex PCR, and TCRdb holds only the in-frame ones, with some missing. The sample consists of about 120,000 clones, 88% of them appearing once. This material consisted of peripheral blood, taken on day 0 of MenACWY control vaccination. These receptors were obtained from an adult in good health.

V usage is TRBV18 and J usage is TRBJ2-1; 12 bases fit TRBD2. The CDR3 runs to 16 residues. Germline V CDR1 and CDR2: KGHSH, LQKENI. With 2 bases clipped from V and 5 bases from J, the junction kept 4 bases outside the gene matches. This CDR3 is CASSPTLAGGDNEQFF. Written as DNA, the CDR3 is TGTGCCAGCTCACCAACGCTAGCGGGAGGGGACAATGAGCAGTTCTTC.

The V gene is TRBV20-1, the J gene TRBJ2-5; TRBD1 or TRBD2 may be the D gene (6 bases each). Germline assignment: CDR1 DFQATT and CDR2 SNEGSKA (reference sequence). V was cut by 6 bases and J by 7 bases, with 12 bases left in between. The CDR3 totals 11 residues. CDR3 in amino acids: CSARGGPTQYF. The CDR3 nucleotides are TGCAGTGCCCGAGGGGGGCCGACCCAGTACTTC.

A few counts support this clone. This rearrangement joins TRBV10-2 to TRBJ2-5, with 12 bases that match TRBD2. The junction had 8 bases not matched to a gene; V was cut back by 5 bases and J by 1 base. This CDR3 has 17 amino acids. Germline V CDR1 and CDR2: WSHSY, SAAADI. In nucleotides, the CDR3 is TGCGCCAGCAGTCGAACGGGACTAGCGGGCGTCCAAGAGACCCAGTACTTC. Protein: CASSRTGLAGVQETQYF.

The V call is TRBV18, the J call TRBJ2-1; D possibly matches TRBD1 or TRBD2 (5 bases each). This CDR3 is 15 amino acids long. With 8 bases removed from V and 1 base from J, the gap between germline ends came to 15 bases. CDR1 and CDR2 (germline): KGHSH, LQKENI. This CDR3 is CASDRLGRSYNEQFF. The DNA for the CDR3 is TGTGCCAGCGACCGCTTGGGACGGTCCTACAATGAGCAGTTCTTC. The full variable domain, its missing parts supplied by reference TRBV18 and TRBJ2-1, is NAGVMQNPRHLVRRRGQEARLRCSPMKGHSHVYWYRQLPEEGLKFMVYLQKENIIDESGMPKERFSAEFPKEGPSILRIQQVVRGDSAAYFCASDRLGRSYNEQFFGPGTRLTVL.

This clone came up once. The V and J genes are TRBV28 and TRBJ2-1; TRBD1 agrees at 10 bases. The CDR3 is made up of 23 amino acids. CDR1 and CDR2 (germline): MDHEN, SYDVKM. The V and J ends lost 2 bases and 2 bases, in that order; junction bases with no gene match: 24. CDR3 residues: CASSLTLTPRDRGRDVAYNEQFF. The CDR3 DNA follows: TGTGCCAGCAGTTTAACACTCACCCCGAGAGACAGGGGGCGGGACGTTGCCTACAATGAGCAGTTCTTC.

The rearrangement joins TRBV28 to TRBJ1-2; D gene uncertain. The germline CDR1 and CDR2 sequences are MDHEN and SYDVKM. The V gene lost 3 bases and the J gene lost 4 bases, with 6 bases spanning the gap. The CDR3 is 12 amino acids. This chain's CDR3 is CASSFLPYGYTF. CDR3 nucleotides: TGTGCCAGCAGTTTCCTACCCTATGGCTACACCTTC.

The chain joins TRBV5-1 to TRBJ2-5, with TRBD2 matching 9 bases. V lost 4 bases, J lost 1 base, and 5 bases stayed unmatched. The CDR3 is 15 residues long. Germline V CDR1 and CDR2: SGHRS, YFSETQ. The CDR3, as DNA: TGCGCCAGCAGCAGCGGACTAGCGACCCAAGAGACCCAGTACTTC. Translation: CASSSGLATQETQYF.

The V call is TRBV28, the J call TRBJ2-3, with D possibly being TRBD1 or TRBD2 (5 bases each). V was clipped by 5 bases and J by 2 bases, with 14 bases between them. In germline, CDR1 is MDHEN, CDR2 SYDVKM. This CDR3 is 15 amino acids long. The CDR3 DNA is TGTGCCAGCAGTCCCCACTTGGGGACCACAGATACGCAGTATTTT. It encodes CASSPHLGTTDTQYF.

This clone was observed a handful of times. V is TRBV9 and J is TRBJ2-7, with 7 nucleotides matching TRBD1. This CDR3 region has 15 residues. Losses at the gene ends were 0 bases for V and 3 bases for J; bases not matched to a gene: 6. CDR1 is SGDLS and CDR2 is YYNGEE in the germline V gene. The CDR3 coding sequence is TGTGCCAGCAGCGTAGATAAGGGGGCAGGCTACGAGCAGTACTTC. The encoded protein is CASSVDKGAGYEQYF.

V is TRBV2 and J is TRBJ1-5; D may be TRBD1 (6 bases). Between the trimmed V and J ends, which lost 7 bases and 3 bases, there was a span of 16 bases. Germline values: CDR1 SNHLY, CDR2 FYNNEI. The CDR3 has 15 amino acids. The CDR3 nucleotides are TGTGCCAGCACGTTTTCCCAGGGACACAATCAGCCCCAGCATTTT. Protein product: CASTFSQGHNQPQHF.

This rearrangement joins TRBV7-9 to TRBJ1-5, with TRBD1 matching 9 bases. CDR1 SEHNR and CDR2 FQNEAQ come from the germline V gene (reference sequence). J lost 2 bases, V lost 3 bases, and 11 bases had no gene match. The CDR3 sequence is 18 residues long. CDR3 loop: CASSLYRGQGFGNQPQHF. The CDR3 bases are TGTGCCAGCAGCTTGTACAGGGGGCAGGGATTCGGCAATCAGCCCCAGCATTTT.

V usage is TRBV7-3 and J usage is TRBJ2-1; D gene unclear. The CDR3 is 14 amino acids. CDR1 is SGHTA and CDR2 is FQGTGA in the germline V gene. Deletions cut 5 bases from V and 6 bases from J, with 14 bases between. This CDR3 is CASSPKDRTNEQFF. CDR3 bases: TGTGCCAGCAGCCCCAAAGACCGCACCAATGAGCAGTTCTTC.

This rearrangement joins TRBV25-1 to TRBJ1-4; 8 nucleotides agree with TRBD1. The CDR3 totals 15 residues. The trim removed 3 bases at V and 6 bases at J, leaving 6 bases unmatched. The germline V gene has CDR1 MGHDK and CDR2 SYGVNS. The CDR3 spells CASSDQGAMDEKLFF. The CDR3 coding sequence is TGTGCCAGCAGTGATCAGGGGGCGATGGATGAAAAACTGTTTTTT.